The 7 T cell receptor beta chains given below trace back to one sample, sequenced in a study of T cell clonality in common variable immunodeficiency. Clones were sequenced by immunoSEQ multiplex PCR, and TCRdb holds only the in-frame ones, with some missing. The sample has about 52,000 clones, none seen only once. Source material: peripheral blood mononuclear cells. These receptors all stem from a person aged 18 to 75 in good health.

At least ten counts were recorded for this clone. Coverage ceases 3 residues before the CDR3 finishes, and the germline J gene fills in the end. This chain links TRBV23-1 with TRBJ2-3, with TRBD1 identical over 7 bases. TRBV23-1 is flagged as an ORF with uncertain function. The V segment lost 8 bases and the J segment 3 bases; nucleotides outside the gene matches: 11. The CDR3 is 15 amino acids. CDR3 DNA (partial): TGCGCCAGCTTTAAACAGGGGTCGGGGACAGATACG. Amino acids: CASFKQGSGTDT. The CDR3 reads in full as CASFKQGSGTDTQYF.

This clone was observed at least ten times. The read ends 3 residues shy of where the CDR3 ends; the end is completed using the germline J gene. The chain joins TRBV29-1 to TRBJ2-5, with 8 positions matching TRBD1. The CDR3 runs to 17 residues. V lost 5 bases to trimming and J lost 1 base; unmatched junction nucleotides: 15. The germline V gene encodes CDR1 SQVTM and CDR2 ANQGSEA. The CDR3 loop is CSVLLYLGQGTQETQYF. The CDR3 bases that were read are TGCAGCGTTTTATTATATCTCGGACAGGGCACCCAAGAGACC.

This clone was detected many times. The read gets to within 3 residues of the CDR3 end, and the germline J gene fills in the rest. The J gene is TRBJ2-3, the V gene TRBV7-9; D call uncertain. V lost 1 base to trimming and J lost 7 bases, with 3 bases between them. CDR3 size: 11 residues. Germline V CDR1 and CDR2: SEHNR, FQNEAQ (reference sequence). Partial CDR3 DNA: TGTGCCAGCAGCTTAGGTAATACG. Encoded protein: CASSLGNT. The entire CDR3 reads CASSLGNTQYF.

As regards this clone: A clone one base away is much larger, so this may be a read error. The CDR3 is cut off 3 residues early in the read; its end comes from the germline J gene. The rearrangement joins TRBV20-1 to TRBJ2-5; 11 bases are a match to TRBD2. Per germline, CDR1 DFQATT and CDR2 SNEGSKA (reference sequence). There are 16 residues in the CDR3. The CDR3 bases that were read are TGCAGTGCTAGGGGGACTAGCGGAGCTAGCACAGATACC. As protein: CSARGTSGASTDT. The full CDR3 reads CSARGTSGASTDTQYF.

Ten or more counts support this clone. The DNA ends 3 residues before the CDR3 does, and the rest of the CDR3 is filled in from the germline J gene. V usage is TRBV20-1 and J usage is TRBJ2-1; 12 bases are shared with TRBD2. The ends lost 5 bases at V and 7 bases at J; junction bases unmatched: 3. Germline V CDR1 and CDR2: DFQATT, SNEGSKA (reference sequence). The CDR3 length is 13 residues. CDR3 protein: CSAPGTSGNEQFF. CDR3 DNA (partial): TGCAGTGCTCCCGGGACTAGCGGGAATGAG.

This clone came up many times. The read finishes 3 residues shy of the CDR3 end, and the germline J gene is used to complete it. The chain links TRBV7-9 to TRBJ2-2, with TRBD2 matching over 12 bases. V shed 7 bases and J 6 bases; nucleotides not matched to a gene: 6. CDR1 and CDR2 from the germline V gene are SEHNR and FQNEAQ (reference sequence). The CDR3 contains 15 residues. CDR3 DNA, as far as it was read: TGTGCCAGCACCCCACCTAGCGGGAGGGCCGGGGAG. Translated, it gives CASTPPSGRAGE. The complete CDR3 protein is CASTPPSGRAGELFF.

This clone was observed many times. The read ends 3 residues before the CDR3 terminus; that terminus is restored from the germline J gene. V usage is TRBV19 and J usage is TRBJ2-7, with 12 bases aligning to TRBD1. J lost 4 bases, V lost 3 bases, and 7 bases had no gene match. Germline V lookup: CDR1 LNHDA, CDR2 SQIVND (reference sequence). This CDR3 is 16 amino acids long. CDR3 sequence reads: CASSITSGQGAYEQYF. The DNA read from the CDR3 is TGTGCCAGTAGTATCACGTCGGGACAGGGGGCTTACGAG. The entire variable domain, with the rest obtained from reference TRBV19 and TRBJ2-7, is as follows: DGGITQSPKYLFRKEGQNVTLSCEQNLNHDAMYWYRQDPGQGLRLIYYSQIVNDFQKGDIAEGYSVSREKKESFPLTVTSAQKNPTAFYLCASSITSGQGAYEQYFGPGTRLTVT.